This TCR beta chain is drawn from a study of T cell responses to AZD1222 COVID-19 vaccine. Turning to this clone: The antigen remains undetermined.

Study outcomes and limitations: Regions left unmutated in variants are reportedly the target of nearly half of spike-specific TCRs.

Measured with immunoSEQ multiplex PCR; TCRdb has only the in-frame clones, and not every one. Among under 110,000 clones, about nine tenths were seen once, and the ten largest hold under 1.5%. Germline V gene sequence: CDR1 SGHAT, CDR2 FQNNGV. The CDR3 has 15 residues. Trimming took off 1 base at V and 6 bases at J, with 15 bases between the two ends. The V and J genes are TRBV11-2 and TRBJ1-2; possible D gene TRBD1, 6 bases. The sequencing used peripheral blood, collected on day 0 of AZD1222 vaccination. This clonotype was sampled from an adult in good health. The CDR3 region has the DNA TGTGCCAGCAGCTTAGTACCATCGTACAGGGATGGCTACACCTTC. Its protein is CASSLVPSYRDGYTF.